The clone carrying this TCR beta chain appeared a few times. Its antigen is not known. The record originates from a study of graft-versus-host responses after intestinal transplantation. Study at large: Every one of the recipients received anti-thymocyte globulin induction and afterwards took tacrolimus and steroids for roughly three years.

Overall study results and limits: Early after transplant, HvG declines were associated with peak levels of circulating GvH clones. Marrow from the recipient contained GvH clones, some of which had appeared first in ileum or blood. Graft-versus-host to host-versus-graft clonal ratios in allografts were high in patients with graft-donor T cell macrochimerism.

Some clones are missing from TCRdb's copy, which holds only in-frame ones; the method was immunoSEQ multiplex PCR. The data hold 85,000 to 90,000 clones, with around 86% observed a single time. Germline CDR1 and CDR2: ENHRY and SYGVKD. The CDR3 loop spans 13 amino acids. J gave up 5 bases and V 6 bases, and 6 bases lay outside the gene matches. Sequenced here: unstimulated CD8+ T cells sorted from spleen or lymph node cells, sampled before intestinal transplant. The source of this sequence is a human donor who received an intestinal transplant. The chain combines TRBV10-3 with TRBJ2-7; 8 nucleotides match TRBD1. In DNA form, the CDR3 reads TGTGCCATCAGGCTCACAGGGGGAAACGAGCAGTACTTC. Amino acids: CAIRLTGGNEQYF.